This TCR beta chain appears in the sequencing data of a study of blood T cell repertoires in COVID-19. Across the whole study: Specimens from acute and convalescent COVID-19 originated in the United States, Italy and Spain. PBMCs, B-cell-depleted T cells, or T cells were the source of the cDNA or gDNA that made up the material.

Between the trimmed V and J ends, which lost 1 base and 1 base, there was a span of 9 bases. The germline CDR1 and CDR2 sequences are SGHKS and YYEKEE (reference sequence). The CDR3 contains 15 residues. Study processing details: Counts of nucleated cells, estimated from reference gene primer amplification, were obtained. Sequencing was performed with immunoSEQ multiplex PCR; in TCRdb, only in-frame clones are kept and a portion is missing. V and J calls and clone size are given by that table; D and trimming were obtained from the DNA. The sample consists of 150,000 to 200,000 clones, about three quarters of them appearing once.

The material sequenced was peripheral blood. The chain uses TRBV5-5 and TRBJ2-1; a weak D match, TRBD1 (5 bases). The source of this sequence is a woman aged 70 to 79 with acute or convalescent COVID-19. CDR3 nucleotide sequence: TGTGCCAGCAGCTTGTCAGGGCTGTCCTACAATGAGCAGTTCTTC. Amino acids: CASSLSGLSYNEQFF.